The 20 T cell receptor beta chains below were found in one sample sequenced in a study of T cells expressing NK-cell markers (dated by TCRdb to 2018 to 2021). Receptors were amplified or captured by 5' RACE. Sequencing instrument: Illumina HiSeq 2000. Based on TCRdb reprocessing of the reads, there is one entry per CDR3 protein sequence, and DNA is missing. The sample's own table lists some 340,000 distinct CDR3 sequences. The ten largest clones represent under 6.5% of the sample. Sequenced input: blood T cells: a sorted CD56 or NKG2C T cell subset, CD4+ or CD8+ T cells, or bulk PBMC T cells (not recorded which). These receptors were taken from a man aged 18-75 years in good health.

The chain has TRBV15 and TRBJ2-2. This CDR3 contains 14 residues. Germline V gene sequence: CDR1 LNHNV, CDR2 YYDKDF (reference sequence). CDR3 protein: CATSPRTHTGELFF. Using reference TRBV15 and TRBJ2-2 for the parts outside the CDR3, the full variable domain is DAMVIQNPRYQVTQFGKPVTLSCSQTLNHNVMYWYQQKSSQAPKLLFHYYDKDFNNEADTPDNFQSRRPNTSFCFLDIRSPGLGDTAMYLCATSPRTHTGELFFGEGSRLTVL.

This sequence joins TRBV21-1 and TRBJ2-7. TRBV21-1 is a pseudogene locus. The CDR3 covers 12 residues. The CDR3 region is CASSFRMGEQYF.

The chain links TRBV5-1 to TRBJ1-1; TCRdb indicates TRBD1, and absent DNA this call remains unverified. CDR1 is SGHRS and CDR2 is YFSETQ in the germline V gene. The CDR3 totals 15 residues. CDR3: CASSSMGPLRTEAFF.

The chain recombines TRBV28 with TRBJ1-1; the TRBD1 assignment by TCRdb is unverifiable without DNA. The CDR3 has 16 residues. Germline V gene data show CDR1 as MDHEN and CDR2 as SYDVKM. The CDR3 here is CASSFPGQGMNTEAFF.

The rearrangement links TRBV7-2 to TRBJ2-1; absent DNA, TCRdb's TRBD1 call cannot be checked. Germline-derived CDR1 and CDR2 are SGHTA and FQGNSA. The CDR3 is 17 amino acids. The CDR3 reads CASSFGVGGSVIDEQFF.

The CDR3 sequence: CSVEGNRGRYGYTF. This chain joins TRBV29-1 and TRBJ1-2; TCRdb's D call, TRBD1, is unchecked because there is no DNA. This CDR3 has 14 residues. Per the germline V gene, CDR1 is SQVTM and CDR2 is ANQGSEA.

The rearrangement joins TRBV4-1 to TRBJ1-2; TCRdb names TRBD1, which stays unverified in the absence of DNA. Germline CDR1 and CDR2: MGHRA and YSYEKL. The CDR3 covers 17 residues. The CDR3 region is CASSQVRQGKANYGYTF.

This rearrangement joins TRBV3-1 to TRBJ2-7; the TRBD1 assignment by TCRdb is unverifiable without DNA. CDR3 size: 14 residues. In germline, CDR1 is LGHDT, CDR2 YNNKEL (reference sequence). The CDR3 sequence: CASSRNYQGGEQYF.

The chain uses TRBV20-1 and TRBJ2-2; TCRdb proposes TRBD1, but this gene call is untestable without DNA. This CDR3 has 16 residues. CDR1 and CDR2 from the germline V gene are DFQATT and SNEGSKA (reference sequence). CDR3 in amino acids: CSARSGHSKQPGELFF.

The chain links TRBV7-3 to TRBJ1-4. The germline CDR1 and CDR2 sequences are SGHTA and FQGTGA. CDR3 length: 15 amino acids. The CDR3 is CASSPRTSLHEKLFF.

The J gene is TRBJ2-5, the V gene TRBV10-3; the TCRdb D gene call, TRBD1, has no DNA to confirm it. CDR1 is ENHRY, CDR2 SYGVKD, per germline. This CDR3 contains 12 residues. The CDR3 loop reads CAIGRGYETQYF.

V usage is TRBV9 and J usage is TRBJ2-2; the TRBD2 assignment by TCRdb is unverifiable without DNA. CDR1 and CDR2 (germline): SGDLS, YYNGEE. The CDR3 runs to 15 residues. The CDR3 spells CASSVLAGGRGELFF.

CDR3 residues: CATSDLPLVADLYNEQFF. The chain joins TRBV24-1 to TRBJ2-1. This CDR3 has 18 amino acids. The germline V gene has CDR1 KGHDR and CDR2 SFDVKD.

V gene TRBV3-1 combines with J gene TRBJ2-7; TCRdb proposes TRBD1, but this gene call is untestable without DNA. CDR1 is LGHDT, CDR2 YNNKEL, per germline (reference sequence). CDR3 length: 15 residues. The CDR3 sequence: CASSRRGAWSYEQYF.

The gene calls are TRBV7-8 and TRBJ2-5. Germline V CDR1 and CDR2: SGHVS, FQNEAQ. This CDR3 has 15 amino acids. CDR3 region: CASSTRQSGQETQYF.

This chain connects TRBV7-8 to TRBJ2-2; no DNA is available, so the TRBD2 call from TCRdb remains unchecked. The CDR3 sequence is 14 residues long. Per the germline V gene, CDR1 is SGHVS and CDR2 is FQNEAQ. Here the CDR3 reads CASSRAGPTGELFF.

This chain connects TRBV2 to TRBJ1-1. Germline loops: CDR1 SNHLY, CDR2 FYNNEI. CDR3 size: 13 residues. CDR3 in amino acids: CASSENRDREAFF. Based on the CDR3 plus reference TRBV2 and TRBJ1-1, the full variable domain is EPEVTQTPSHQVTQMGQEVILRCVPISNHLYFYWYRQILGQKVEFLVSFYNNEISEKSEIFDDQFSVERPDGSNFTLKIRSTKLEDSAMYFCASSENRDREAFFGQGTRLTVV.

This sequence joins TRBV19 and TRBJ2-2; TCRdb reports TRBD1, a call that lacks DNA to check it against. This CDR3 has 14 amino acids. CDR1 is LNHDA and CDR2 is SQIVND in the germline V gene (reference sequence). CDR3 in amino acids: CASTPQGGTGELFF.

The chain employs TRBV29-1 and TRBJ2-7. The CDR3 runs to 13 residues. Germline V gene lookup returns CDR1 SQVTM and CDR2 ANQGSEA. The CDR3 loop is CSVGGLGYDEQYF.

V and J are TRBV29-1 and TRBJ2-3; the D call of TRBD2 rests on TCRdb alone, since no DNA is present to check it. The CDR3 has 14 residues. Germline V CDR1 and CDR2: SQVTM, ANQGSEA. The CDR3 spells CSVGGLLGTDTQYF.